The entry that follows covers one T cell receptor beta chain sequence. The antigen is unknown. The data stem from a study of radiation and T cells in renal cell carcinoma. Study-wide findings and caveats: Baseline intratumoral clonotype presence is unknown without pretreatment biopsies.

V shed 2 bases and J shed 7 bases, with 13 bases lying between them. Germline values: CDR1 SGHRS, CDR2 YFSETQ. CDR3 length: 13 residues. Time point given: blood 2 weeks post-SBRT. Stated treatment: 15 Gy SBRT to primary tumor, nephrectomy 4 weeks later. Some clones are missing from TCRdb's copy, which holds only in-frame ones; the method was immunoSEQ multiplex PCR. Here the sample spans roughly 75,000 clones, roughly 82% being singletons. The sample in question was blood, obtained from a patient whose treatment included radiotherapy and nephrectomy. V and J are TRBV5-1 and TRBJ2-7, with D maybe TRBD1 (5 bases). The source of this sequence is a man in his sixties with renal cell carcinoma. In DNA form, the CDR3 reads TGCGCCAGCAGCTTTGAAGGGGCGCCTGAGCAGTACTTC. This gives the protein CASSFEGAPEQYF.